This paragraph reports one T cell receptor beta chain. Its target is unknown. The data originate from a study of STAT5B mutations in CD4+ large granular lymphocyte leukemia. About the research overall: Among healthy donors, a particular HLA allele went with more CDR3 'QG' motifs.

Study findings and constraints: Without HLA matching, higher CD4+ than CD8+ T-LGLL clonality could reflect small sample size.

The method was immunoSEQ multiplex PCR; TCRdb's version includes in-frame clones alone and lacks a portion of them. The data hold roughly 41,000 clones, with more than 70% observed a single time. Sequencing was done on a sample of CD4+ T cells from blood buffy coats. The sequence was obtained from a human donor in good health.

This CDR3 is CASSFSGSTDTQYF. DNA of the CDR3: TGTGCCAGCAGCTTTAGCGGGAGCACAGATACGCAGTATTTT. This chain uses TRBV5-6 with TRBJ2-3, with 7 bases fitting TRBD2. Germline-derived CDR1 and CDR2 are SGHDT and YYEEEE. CDR3 length: 14 residues. V lost 2 bases and J lost 0; bases outside the gene matches: 0. Using reference TRBV5-6 and TRBJ2-3 for the parts outside the CDR3, the full variable domain is DAGVTQSPTHLIKTRGQQVTLRCSPKSGHDTVSWYQQALGQGPQFIFQYYEEEERQRGNFPDRFSGHQFPNYSSELNVNALLLGDSALYLCASSFSGSTDTQYFGPGTRLTVL.